This TCR beta chain was documented in a study of cytomegalovirus exposure and HLA in healthy donors. For the study at large: Among 150 million to 200 million T cells, an earlier analysis found 117 million unique TCR beta sequences. Study-level points and caveats: Most TCR beta V segments were productive about 90% or about 30% of the time in an earlier analysis. A later analysis linked a missense DCLRE1C variant to TCR beta V- and J-gene trimming. In a later analysis, productive TCRs from donors in an Asian-associated ancestry cluster reportedly carried fewer N-insertions than the cohort mean.

With 60 Vbeta and 13 Jbeta primers, the PCR was carried out. Libraries were prepared by immunoSEQ multiplex PCR; TCRdb keeps only in-frame clonotypes and omits some of them. Counted here are 110,000 or so clones, about 61% occurring once; the ten biggest clones make up roughly 8.3%. To note about this clone: No antigen is known for it.

This TCR was sampled from a man aged 18 to 29 in good health and CMV-seropositive. The sequenced sample consisted of PBMCs.

The CDR3, as DNA: TGTGCCAGCAGCGGGGACAGGGGTATCCCGAACACTGAAGCTTTCTTT. Protein: CASSGDRGIPNTEAFF. The chain carries TRBV5-4 and TRBJ1-1, with 10 bases aligning to TRBD1. The CDR3 length is 16 residues. Per the germline V gene, CDR1 is SGHNT and CDR2 is YYREEE (reference sequence). The J segment lost 1 base and the V segment lost 4 bases, leaving 7 bases of the junction unmatched.